Here is one TCR beta chain with its context. No antigen is known for it. The CDR3 has 15 residues. Germline V gene sequence: CDR1 LGHNA, CDR2 YSLEER. The V gene lost 0 bases and the J gene lost 0 bases, with 9 bases spanning the gap. This sample is part of a study of cytotoxic CD8 clonotypes in ibrutinib-treated CLL. Study as a whole: For this cohort, patients were ten to twelve relapsed/refractory and some 15 treatment-naive, while some 18 were IGHV unmutated. Among the samples, the mean was about 260,000 productive templates and 75,000 to 95,000 productive rearrangements. Study observations and caveats: Collection times varied between progressing and sustained-remission patients. Elevated clonality accompanied ibrutinib response, with a return toward baseline values at progression.

Generated by immunoSEQ multiplex PCR, the TCRdb table keeps only in-frame clones and is missing some. The sample gives some 290,000 clones, around four fifths of which show up once; under 8.5% is in the top ten. The sample in question was PBMCs, obtained before ibrutinib treatment. J is TRBJ2-7 and V is TRBV4-3; D perhaps matches TRBD1 (6 bases). This sequence originates from a human donor with chronic lymphocytic leukemia. DNA for the CDR3: TGCGCCAGCAGCCAAGATCAGGGGACCTCCTACGAGCAGTACTTC. Protein product: CASSQDQGTSYEQYF.